This T cell receptor beta chain is from a study of OX40 agonist ivuxolimab in advanced cancers. Produced via immunoSEQ multiplex PCR; TCRdb's table is partial and in-frame only. The data contain some 69,000 clones, 75% to 95% of them singletons. No patient had autoimmune disease or received systemic immunosuppression. V lost 5 bases, J lost 7 bases, and 15 bases lay in between. This CDR3 contains 13 residues. Germline CDR1 reads MNHNS; CDR2 reads SASEGT. This clone has only a few counts. This TCR came from an adult with an advanced solid tumor such as melanoma, head and neck, liver or kidney cancer. The source was CD4+ or CD8+ T cells sorted from blood, collected in a trial of the OX40 agonist ivuxolimab. V and J are TRBV6-1 and TRBJ2-7, with D possibly matching TRBD1 (6 bases). In DNA form, the CDR3 reads TGTGCCAGCAGTAGGCAACAGGGCAGTGAGCAGTACTTC. This gives the protein CASSRQQGSEQYF.